These 5 T cell receptor beta chains were sequenced from one sample in a study of cytomegalovirus exposure and HLA in healthy donors. The PCR was carried out with 60 Vbeta primers and 13 Jbeta primers. Clones were sequenced by immunoSEQ multiplex PCR, and TCRdb holds only the in-frame ones, with some missing. The record lists some 200,000 clones, of which the ten most abundant hold around 1.1%. The sample comprised PBMCs. Receptors originate from a girl aged 2 to 10 in good health and CMV-seropositive.

The chain has TRBV2 and TRBJ2-3, with TRBD2 identical over 8 bases. V lost 4 bases, J lost 3 bases, and 9 bases stayed unmatched. This CDR3 has 16 residues. Germline V gene lookup returns CDR1 SNHLY and CDR2 FYNNEI. The CDR3 loop is CASSGGLEEVTDTQYF. CDR3 in DNA: TGTGCCAGCAGTGGGGGACTAGAGGAGGTGACAGATACGCAGTATTTT.

The chain combines TRBV27 with TRBJ1-5; D is possibly TRBD1 (5 bases). Germline V gives CDR1 MNHEY, CDR2 SMNVEV (reference sequence). The CDR3 runs to 14 residues. The germline V and J ends were trimmed by 2 bases and 7 bases, with 12 bases remaining between them. CDR3 DNA sequence: TGTGCCAGCAGTTTAGGGCAGGGTGAGCAGCCCCAGCATTTT. It translates to CASSLGQGEQPQHF.

The rearrangement joins TRBV7-8 to TRBJ1-1; D perhaps matches TRBD1 (5 bases). Looked up from germline, CDR1 is SGHVS and CDR2 is FQNEAQ. The CDR3 sequence is 13 residues long. The V and J ends lost 0 bases and 11 bases respectively, with 13 bases between them. CDR3 sequence: CASSLAEGGAAFF. The CDR3 DNA reads as TGTGCCAGCAGCTTAGCGGAGGGAGGGGCGGCTTTCTTT.

This chain connects TRBV11-2 to TRBJ2-2; D possibly corresponds to TRBD1 (8 bases). Germline V gives CDR1 SGHAT, CDR2 FQNNGV. The CDR3 is made up of 13 amino acids. V lost 7 bases and J lost 9, with 15 bases in between. The CDR3 loop is CASIHRGGRELFF. CDR3 nucleotides: TGTGCCAGCATCCACAGGGGGGGTAGGGAGCTGTTTTTT.

This chain connects TRBV10-3 to TRBJ2-1; 10 bases align to TRBD1. The CDR3 contains 18 residues. J lost 6 bases, V lost 5 bases, and 16 bases had no gene match. The germline CDR1 and CDR2 sequences are ENHRY and SYGVKD. The CDR3 is CAISSGQGTASGPNEQFF. The CDR3 DNA follows: TGTGCCATCAGTTCGGGACAGGGGACGGCTAGCGGCCCCAATGAGCAGTTCTTC.